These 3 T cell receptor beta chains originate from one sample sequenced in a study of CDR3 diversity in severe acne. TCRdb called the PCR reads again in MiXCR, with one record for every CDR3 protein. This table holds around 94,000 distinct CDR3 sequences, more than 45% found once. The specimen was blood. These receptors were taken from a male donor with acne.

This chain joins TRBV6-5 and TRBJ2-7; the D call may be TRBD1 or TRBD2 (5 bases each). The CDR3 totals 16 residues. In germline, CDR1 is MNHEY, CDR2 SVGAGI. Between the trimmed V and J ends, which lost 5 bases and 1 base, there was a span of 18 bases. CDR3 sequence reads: CASSPISGAGSYEQYF. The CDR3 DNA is TGTGCCAGCAGTCCCATTTCCGGGGCTGGTTCCTACGAGCAGTACTTC.

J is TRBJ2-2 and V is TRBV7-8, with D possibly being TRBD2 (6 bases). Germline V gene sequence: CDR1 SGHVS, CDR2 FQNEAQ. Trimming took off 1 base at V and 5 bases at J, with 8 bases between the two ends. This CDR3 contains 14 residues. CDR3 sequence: CASSLGLATGELFF. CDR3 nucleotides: TGTGCCAGCAGCTTAGGTCTAGCGACCGGGGAGCTGTTTTTT.

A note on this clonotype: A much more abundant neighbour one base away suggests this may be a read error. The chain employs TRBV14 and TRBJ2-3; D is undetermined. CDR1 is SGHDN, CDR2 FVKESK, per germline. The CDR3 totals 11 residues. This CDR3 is CASGQTDTQYF. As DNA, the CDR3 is TGTGCCAGCGGCCAAACAGATACGCAGTATTTT.